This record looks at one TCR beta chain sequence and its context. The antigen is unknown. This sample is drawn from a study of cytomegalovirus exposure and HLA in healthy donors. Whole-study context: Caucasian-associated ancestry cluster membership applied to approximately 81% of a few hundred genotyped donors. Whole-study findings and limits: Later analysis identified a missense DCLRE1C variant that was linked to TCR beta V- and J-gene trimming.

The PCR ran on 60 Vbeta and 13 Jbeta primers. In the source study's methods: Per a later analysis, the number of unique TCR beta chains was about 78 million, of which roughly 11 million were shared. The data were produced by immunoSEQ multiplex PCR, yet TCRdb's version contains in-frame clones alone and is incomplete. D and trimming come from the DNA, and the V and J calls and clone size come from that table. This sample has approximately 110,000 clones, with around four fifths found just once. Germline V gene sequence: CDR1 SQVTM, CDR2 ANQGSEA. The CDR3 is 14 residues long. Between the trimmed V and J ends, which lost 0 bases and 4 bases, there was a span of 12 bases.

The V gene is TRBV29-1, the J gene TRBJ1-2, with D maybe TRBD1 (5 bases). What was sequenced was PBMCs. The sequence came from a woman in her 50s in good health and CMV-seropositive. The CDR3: CSVEDQYRSYGYTF. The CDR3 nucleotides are TGCAGCGTTGAAGATCAGTACAGGTCCTATGGCTACACCTTC.